A single T cell receptor beta chain is shown here with its context. Antigen unknown. This sample was included in a study of T cells expressing NK-cell markers. Study at large: From sorted CD3+CD56+NKG2C+, CD3+CD56+NKG2C- and CD3+CD56-NKG2C+ T cells came the TCR beta repertoires. Whole-study results and caveats: Among a few donors, these clonotypes also ranked first in the CD3+CD56-NKG2C+ fraction.

The CDR3 spans 16 residues. CDR1 is MNHEY and CDR2 is SVGAGI in the germline V gene. Each CDR3 protein gets one entry in TCRdb, which reprocessed the 5' RACE reads and gives no DNA. This sample's table reports more than 400,000 distinct CDR3 sequences. This chain joins TRBV6-5 and TRBJ2-1; the TRBD1 assignment by TCRdb is unverifiable without DNA. Sequences were obtained from blood T cells: a sorted CD56 or NKG2C T cell subset, CD4+ or CD8+ T cells, or bulk PBMC T cells (not recorded which). The sequence came from a woman aged 18-70 years in good health. This CDR3 is CASGYPPGSSYNEQFF.